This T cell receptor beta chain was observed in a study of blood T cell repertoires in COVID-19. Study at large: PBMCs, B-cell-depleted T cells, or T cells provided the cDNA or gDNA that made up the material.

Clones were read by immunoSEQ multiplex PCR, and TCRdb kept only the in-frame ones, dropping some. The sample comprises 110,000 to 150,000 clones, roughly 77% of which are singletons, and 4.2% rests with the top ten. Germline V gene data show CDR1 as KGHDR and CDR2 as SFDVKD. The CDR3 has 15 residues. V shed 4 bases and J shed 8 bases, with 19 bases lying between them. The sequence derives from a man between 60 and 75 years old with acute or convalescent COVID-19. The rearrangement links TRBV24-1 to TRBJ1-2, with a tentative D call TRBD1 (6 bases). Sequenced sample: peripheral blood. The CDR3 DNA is TGTGCCACCAGTGACCCAGGGACACCCACACTAGGCTACACCTTC. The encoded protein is CATSDPGTPTLGYTF.